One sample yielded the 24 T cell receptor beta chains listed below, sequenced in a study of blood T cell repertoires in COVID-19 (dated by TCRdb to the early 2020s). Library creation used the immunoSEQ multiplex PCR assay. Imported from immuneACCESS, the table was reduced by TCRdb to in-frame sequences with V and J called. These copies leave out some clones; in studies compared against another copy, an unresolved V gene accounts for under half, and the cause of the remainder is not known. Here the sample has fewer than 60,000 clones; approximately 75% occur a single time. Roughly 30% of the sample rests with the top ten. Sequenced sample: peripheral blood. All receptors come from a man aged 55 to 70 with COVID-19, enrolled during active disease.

Here the CDR3 reads CASSLRGHSNQPQHF. Here the CDR3 DNA reads TGTGCCAGCAGCTTGAGGGGGCATAGCAATCAGCCCCAGCATTTT. The V gene is TRBV5-6, the J gene TRBJ1-5; 7 bases are shared with TRBD1. V shed 1 base and J 0 bases; nucleotides not matched to a gene: 1. CDR1 is SGHDT, CDR2 YYEEEE, per germline. The CDR3 runs 15 residues.

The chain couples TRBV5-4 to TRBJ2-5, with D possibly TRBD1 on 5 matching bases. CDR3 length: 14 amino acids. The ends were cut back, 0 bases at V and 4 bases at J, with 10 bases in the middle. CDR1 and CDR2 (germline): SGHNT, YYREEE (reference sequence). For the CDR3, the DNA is TGTGCCAGCAGCTTGGATGGGGCCCCAGAGACCCAGTACTTC. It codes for CASSLDGAPETQYF.

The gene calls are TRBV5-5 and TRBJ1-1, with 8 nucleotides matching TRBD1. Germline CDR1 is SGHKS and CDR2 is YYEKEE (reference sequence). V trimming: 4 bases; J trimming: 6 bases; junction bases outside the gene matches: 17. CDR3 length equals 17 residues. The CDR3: CASSRPGQGGYWPEAFF. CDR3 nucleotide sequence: TGTGCCAGCAGCCGACCCGGACAGGGAGGTTATTGGCCTGAAGCTTTCTTT.

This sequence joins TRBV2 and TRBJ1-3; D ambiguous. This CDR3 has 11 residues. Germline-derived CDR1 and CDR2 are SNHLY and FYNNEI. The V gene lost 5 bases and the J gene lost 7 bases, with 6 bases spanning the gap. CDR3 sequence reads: CASSRQNTIYF. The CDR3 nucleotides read TGTGCCAGCAGTCGTCAGAACACCATATATTTT.

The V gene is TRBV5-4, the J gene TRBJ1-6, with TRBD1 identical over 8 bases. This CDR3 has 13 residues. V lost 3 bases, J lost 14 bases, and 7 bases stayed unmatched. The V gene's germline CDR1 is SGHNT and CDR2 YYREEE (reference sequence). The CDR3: CASSSGQGFTLHF. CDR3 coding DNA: TGTGCCAGCAGCTCAGGACAGGGTTTCACCCTCCACTTT.

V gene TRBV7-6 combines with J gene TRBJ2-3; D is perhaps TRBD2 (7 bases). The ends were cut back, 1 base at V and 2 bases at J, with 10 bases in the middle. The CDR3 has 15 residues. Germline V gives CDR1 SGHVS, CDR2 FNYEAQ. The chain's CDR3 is CASSLGGGDTDTQYF. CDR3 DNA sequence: TGTGCCAGCAGCTTAGGAGGGGGGGACACAGATACGCAGTATTTT.

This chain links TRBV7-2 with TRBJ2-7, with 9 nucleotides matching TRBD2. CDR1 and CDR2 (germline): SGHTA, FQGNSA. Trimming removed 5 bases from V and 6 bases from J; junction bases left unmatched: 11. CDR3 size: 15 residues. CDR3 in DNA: TGTGCCAGCAGCCAAAGTAGTAGCGGGAGAACCGAGCAGTACTTC. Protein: CASSQSSSGRTEQYF.

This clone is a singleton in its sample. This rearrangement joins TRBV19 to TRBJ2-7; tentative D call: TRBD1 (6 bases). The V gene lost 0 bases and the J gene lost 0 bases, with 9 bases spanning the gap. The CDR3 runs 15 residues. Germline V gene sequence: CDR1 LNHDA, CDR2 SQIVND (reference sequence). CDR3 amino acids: CASSIEGHSSYEQYF. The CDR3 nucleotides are TGTGCCAGTAGTATAGAGGGACATAGCTCCTACGAGCAGTACTTC.

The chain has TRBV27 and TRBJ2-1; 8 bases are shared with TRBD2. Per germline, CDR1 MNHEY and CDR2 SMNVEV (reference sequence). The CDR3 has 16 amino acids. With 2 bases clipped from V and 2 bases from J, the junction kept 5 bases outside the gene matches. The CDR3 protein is CASSLQGLGAYNEQFF. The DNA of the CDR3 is TGTGCCAGCAGTTTACAGGGACTAGGCGCCTACAATGAGCAGTTCTTC.

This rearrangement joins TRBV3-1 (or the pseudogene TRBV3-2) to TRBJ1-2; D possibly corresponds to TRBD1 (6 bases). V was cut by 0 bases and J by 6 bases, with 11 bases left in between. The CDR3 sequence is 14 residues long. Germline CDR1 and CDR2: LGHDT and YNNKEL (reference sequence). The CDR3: CASSQEGAGDGYTF. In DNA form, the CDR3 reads TGTGCCAGCAGCCAAGAGGGGGCAGGGGATGGCTACACCTTC.

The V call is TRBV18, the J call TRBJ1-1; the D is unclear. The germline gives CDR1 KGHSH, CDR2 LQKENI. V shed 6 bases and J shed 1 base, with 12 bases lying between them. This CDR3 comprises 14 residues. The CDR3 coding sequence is TGTGCCAGCTCCCTCGGGAAAGCGAACACTGAAGCTTTCTTT. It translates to CASSLGKANTEAFF.

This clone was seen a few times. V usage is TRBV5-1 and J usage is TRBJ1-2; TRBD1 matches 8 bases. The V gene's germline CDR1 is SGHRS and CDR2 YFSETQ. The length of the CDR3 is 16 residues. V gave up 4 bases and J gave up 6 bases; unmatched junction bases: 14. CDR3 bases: TGCGCCAGCAGCGCCGAGGGACAGGTATCTCGGCATGGCTACACCTTC. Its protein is CASSAEGQVSRHGYTF. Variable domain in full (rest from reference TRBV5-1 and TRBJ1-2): KAGVTQTPRYLIKTRGQQVTLSCSPISGHRSVSWYQQTPGQGLQFLFEYFSETQRNKGNFPGRFSGRQFSNSRSEMNVSTLELGDSALYLCASSAEGQVSRHGYTFGSGTRLTVV.

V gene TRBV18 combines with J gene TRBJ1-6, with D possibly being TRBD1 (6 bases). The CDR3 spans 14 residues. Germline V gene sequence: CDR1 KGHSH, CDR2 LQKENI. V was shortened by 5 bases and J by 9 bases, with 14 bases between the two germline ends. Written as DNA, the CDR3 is TGTGCCAGCTCAGCAGGACAGAAAGGTTCACCCCTCCACTTT. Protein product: CASSAGQKGSPLHF.

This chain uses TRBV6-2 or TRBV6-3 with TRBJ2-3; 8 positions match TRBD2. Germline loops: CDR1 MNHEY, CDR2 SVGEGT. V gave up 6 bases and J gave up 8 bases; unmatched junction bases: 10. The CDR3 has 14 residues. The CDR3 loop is CASRPTAGGGTQYF. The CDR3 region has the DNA TGTGCCAGCAGACCTACCGCGGGAGGTGGTACGCAGTATTTT.

CDR3 loop: CSVKTDHEKLFF. CDR3 sequence (DNA): TGCAGCGTTAAGACAGATCATGAAAAACTGTTTTTT. The chain links TRBV29-1 to TRBJ1-4, with D tentatively TRBD1 (5 bases). In germline, CDR1 is SQVTM, CDR2 ANQGSEA. Trimming took off 5 bases at V and 6 bases at J, with 10 bases between the two ends. The CDR3 length is 12 residues.

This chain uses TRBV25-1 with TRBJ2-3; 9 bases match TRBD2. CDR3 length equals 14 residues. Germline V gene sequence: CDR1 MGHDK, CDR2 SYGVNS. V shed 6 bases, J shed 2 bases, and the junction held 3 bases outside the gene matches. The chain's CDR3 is CASRERGVTDTQYF. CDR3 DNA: TGTGCCAGCAGGGAGCGGGGGGTCACAGATACGCAGTATTTT.

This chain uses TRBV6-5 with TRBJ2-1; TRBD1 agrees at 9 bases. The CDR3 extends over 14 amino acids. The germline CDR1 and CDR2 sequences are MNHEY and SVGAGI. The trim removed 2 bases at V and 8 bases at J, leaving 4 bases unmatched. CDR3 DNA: TGTGCCAGCAGTTACAAAGGACAGGGGTATGAGCAGTTCTTC. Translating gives CASSYKGQGYEQFF.

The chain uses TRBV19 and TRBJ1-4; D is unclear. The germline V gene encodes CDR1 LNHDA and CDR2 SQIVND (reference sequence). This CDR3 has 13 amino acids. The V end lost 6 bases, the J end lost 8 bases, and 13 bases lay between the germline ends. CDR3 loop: CASRGMGLEKLFF. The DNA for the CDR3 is TGTGCCAGTAGAGGTATGGGCCTAGAAAAACTGTTTTTT.

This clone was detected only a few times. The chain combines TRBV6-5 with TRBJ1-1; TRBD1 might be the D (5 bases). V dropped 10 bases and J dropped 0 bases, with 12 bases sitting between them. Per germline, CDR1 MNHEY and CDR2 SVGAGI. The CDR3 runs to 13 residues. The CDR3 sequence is CATSAGLNTEAFF. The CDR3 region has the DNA TGTGCCACTTCTGCAGGGCTGAACACTGAAGCTTTCTTT.

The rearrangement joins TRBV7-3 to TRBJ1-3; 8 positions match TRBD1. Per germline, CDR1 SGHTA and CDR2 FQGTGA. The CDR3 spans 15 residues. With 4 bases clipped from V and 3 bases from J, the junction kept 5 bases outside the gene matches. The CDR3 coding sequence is TGTGCCAGCAGCTCCGGACAGGGCGGTGGAAACACCATATATTTT. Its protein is CASSSGQGGGNTIYF.

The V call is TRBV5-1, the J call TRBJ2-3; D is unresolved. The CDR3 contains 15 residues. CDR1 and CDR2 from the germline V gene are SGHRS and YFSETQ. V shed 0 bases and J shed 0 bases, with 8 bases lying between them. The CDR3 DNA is TGCGCCAGCAGCTTGGGGCAGACTAGCACAGATACGCAGTATTTT. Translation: CASSLGQTSTDTQYF. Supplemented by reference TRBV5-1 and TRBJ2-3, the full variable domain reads KAGVTQTPRYLIKTRGQQVTLSCSPISGHRSVSWYQQTPGQGLQFLFEYFSETQRNKGNFPGRFSGRQFSNSRSEMNVSTLELGDSALYLCASSLGQTSTDTQYFGPGTRLTVL.

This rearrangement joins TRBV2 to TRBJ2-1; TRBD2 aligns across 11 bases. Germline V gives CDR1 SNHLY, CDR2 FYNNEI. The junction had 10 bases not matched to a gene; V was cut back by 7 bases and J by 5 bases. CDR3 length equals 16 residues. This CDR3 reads CASTYLAGGRHNEQFF. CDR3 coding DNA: TGTGCCAGCACCTACCTAGCGGGAGGCAGACACAATGAGCAGTTCTTC.

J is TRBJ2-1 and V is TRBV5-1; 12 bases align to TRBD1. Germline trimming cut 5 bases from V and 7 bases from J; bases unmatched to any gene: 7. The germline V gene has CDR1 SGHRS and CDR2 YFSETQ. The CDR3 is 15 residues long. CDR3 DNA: TGCGCCAGCAGTCCCGGGGGACAGGGGGCAAATGAGCAGTTCTTC. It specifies CASSPGGQGANEQFF.

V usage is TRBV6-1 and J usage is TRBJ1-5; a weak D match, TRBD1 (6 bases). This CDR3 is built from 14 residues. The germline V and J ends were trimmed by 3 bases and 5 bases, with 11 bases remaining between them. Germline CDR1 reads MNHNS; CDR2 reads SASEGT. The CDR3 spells CASSDYYRDQPQHF. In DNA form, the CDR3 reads TGTGCCAGCAGTGACTATTACAGGGATCAGCCCCAGCATTTT.